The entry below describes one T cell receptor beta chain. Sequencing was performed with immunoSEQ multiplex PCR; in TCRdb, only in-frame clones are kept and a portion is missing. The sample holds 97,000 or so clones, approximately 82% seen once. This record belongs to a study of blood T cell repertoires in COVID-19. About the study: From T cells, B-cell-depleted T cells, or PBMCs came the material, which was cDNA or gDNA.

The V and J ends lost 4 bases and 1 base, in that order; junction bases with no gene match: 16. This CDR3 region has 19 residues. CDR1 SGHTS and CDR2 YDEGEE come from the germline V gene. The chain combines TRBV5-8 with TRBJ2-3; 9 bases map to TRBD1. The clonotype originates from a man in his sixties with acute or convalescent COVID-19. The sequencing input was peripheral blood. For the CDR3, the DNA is TGTGCCAGCAGCAATTGGGGACAGGGTGCCTCCCCCGGCACAGATACGCAGTATTTT. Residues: CASSNWGQGASPGTDTQYF. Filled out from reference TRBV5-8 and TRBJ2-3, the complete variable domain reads EAGVTQSPTHLIKTRGQQATLRCSPISGHTSVYWYQQALGLGLQFLLWYDEGEERNRGNFPPRFSGRQFPNYSSELNVNALELEDSALYLCASSNWGQGASPGTDTQYFGPGTRLTVL.